Presented here are 5 T cell receptor beta chains from one specimen sequenced in a study of cytomegalovirus exposure and HLA in healthy donors. The PCR used 60 Vbeta and 13 Jbeta primers. The repertoire was sequenced with immunoSEQ multiplex PCR; TCRdb's copy has only in-frame clones and lacks some. The table records roughly 190,000 clones, 75% to 90% of them present only once. The specimen was PBMCs. The receptor source for this set is a man aged 25-40 years in good health and CMV-seronegative.

The V and J genes are TRBV5-1 and TRBJ1-4, with TRBD1 matching over 7 bases. The V and J ends lost 4 bases and 6 bases, in that order; junction bases with no gene match: 12. Germline assignment: CDR1 SGHRS and CDR2 YFSETQ. The CDR3 totals 16 residues. The CDR3 coding sequence is TGCGCCAGCAGCGGGGGTTTGACAGGGTGGGATGAAAAACTGTTTTTT. This encodes CASSGGLTGWDEKLFF.

The J gene is TRBJ2-7, the V gene TRBV28; D may be TRBD2 (8 bases). This CDR3 comprises 15 residues. Per the germline V gene, CDR1 is MDHEN and CDR2 is SYDVKM. V lost 11 bases and J 6 bases, leaving 26 bases between the germline ends. The CDR3 nucleotides read TGTGCCGGATCGGGGGGGGGACAGCGGGCCCGCGAGCAGTACTTC. Translating gives CAGSGGGQRAREQYF.

The J gene is TRBJ2-3, the V gene TRBV19, with D possibly TRBD1 on 5 matching bases. The CDR3 length is 12 residues. V shed 2 bases and J shed 5 bases, with 5 bases lying between them. Germline lookup yields CDR1 LNHDA and CDR2 SQIVND (reference sequence). CDR3 residues: CASSIQGDTQYF. For the CDR3, the DNA is TGTGCCAGTAGTATACAGGGAGATACGCAGTATTTT.

The chain carries TRBV28 and TRBJ2-5, with TRBD2 matching over 11 bases. Per the germline V gene, CDR1 is MDHEN and CDR2 is SYDVKM. With 4 bases clipped from V and 1 base from J, the junction kept 8 bases outside the gene matches. This CDR3 has 17 amino acids. CDR3 sequence: CASSSILAGEIQETQYF. The CDR3 DNA reads as TGTGCCAGCAGTTCGATACTAGCGGGAGAGATCCAAGAGACCCAGTACTTC.

The chain employs TRBV7-8 and TRBJ2-7; 9 bases align to TRBD1. The CDR3 has 15 amino acids. The V segment lost 5 bases and the J segment 4 bases; nucleotides outside the gene matches: 9. Germline CDR1 reads SGHVS; CDR2 reads FQNEAQ. This chain's CDR3 is CASSHAGTGPYEQYF. The CDR3 bases are TGTGCCAGCAGCCACGCCGGGACAGGGCCTTACGAGCAGTACTTC.